This is a list of T cell receptor beta chains from one sample in a study of T cell changes during pregnancy in multiple sclerosis. Only in-frame clones appear in the TCRdb table, and some are missing; sequencing was by immunoSEQ multiplex PCR. There are around 42,000 clones in the sample; about 92% occur only once, and 0.7% to 1% lies in the top ten. This material consisted of CD4+ T cells from peripheral blood mononuclear cells, taken in the third trimester of pregnancy. The source of these receptors is a female donor with multiple sclerosis, enrolled in a pregnancy study. CDR3s include the opening cysteine and the closing phenylalanine or tryptophan. Each record gives: D gene, clone size, V gene, J gene, CDR3 DNA, CDR3 protein. The D gene is left open where the match is weak. Some rows have no size entry. The others give once, few or many, or a class for an expanded clone.

d_gene: -
abundance: -
v_gene: TRBV7-2
j_gene: TRBJ1-5
CDR3nt: TGTGCCAGCAGCCTATACTATAGCAATCAGCCCCAGCATTTT
CDR3aa: CASSLYYSNQPQHF

d_gene: TRBD1
abundance: -
v_gene: TRBV10-3
j_gene: TRBJ2-5
CDR3nt: TGTGCCATCAGTGAGTGGCAGGGGGAAGAGACCCAGTACTTC
CDR3aa: CAISEWQGEETQYF

d_gene: -
abundance: -
v_gene: TRBV28
j_gene: TRBJ1-1
CDR3nt: TGTGCCAGCAGTGAAGGGGGGGATAGGGCTGAAGCTTTCTTT
CDR3aa: CASSEGGDRAEAFF

d_gene: -
abundance: -
v_gene: TRBV25-1
j_gene: TRBJ1-5
CDR3nt: TGTGCCAGCAGTGACAACAACAATCAGCCCCAGCATTTT
CDR3aa: CASSDNNNQPQHF

d_gene: TRBD2
abundance: -
v_gene: TRBV7-2
j_gene: TRBJ2-3
CDR3nt: TGTGCCAGCAGCTGGCCGTTGGGCGGGAGTGCAGATACGCAGTATTTT
CDR3aa: CASSWPLGGSADTQYF

d_gene: -
abundance: -
v_gene: TRBV18
j_gene: TRBJ1-1
CDR3nt: TGTGCCAGCTCATCCAGGGACACTGAAGCTTTCTTT
CDR3aa: CASSSRDTEAFF

d_gene: -
abundance: -
v_gene: TRBV27
j_gene: TRBJ1-5
CDR3nt: TGTGCCAGCGATTATTCCGGGACAATTAGCAATCAGCCCCAGCATTTT
CDR3aa: CASDYSGTISNQPQHF

d_gene: -
abundance: -
v_gene: TRBV2
j_gene: TRBJ1-4
CDR3nt: TGTGCCAGCAGTGACAGGATCAGTAATGAAAAACTGTTTTTT
CDR3aa: CASSDRISNEKLFF

d_gene: TRBD2
abundance: -
v_gene: TRBV28
j_gene: TRBJ2-1
CDR3nt: TGTGCCAGCAGTCCCTCGGGGGGGGAGAGCTCCTACAATGAGCAGTTCTTC
CDR3aa: CASSPSGGESSYNEQFF

d_gene: -
abundance: -
v_gene: TRBV19
j_gene: TRBJ1-1
CDR3nt: TGTGCCAGTAAGTTCCTATTCTCGACAGGGAACACTGAAGCTTTCTTT
CDR3aa: CASKFLFSTGNTEAFF

d_gene: TRBD1
abundance: -
v_gene: TRBV4-3
j_gene: TRBJ2-7
CDR3nt: TGCGCCAGCAGTGTCACAGGGGGTAGGAACTACGAGCAGTACTTC
CDR3aa: CASSVTGGRNYEQYF

d_gene: TRBD1
abundance: -
v_gene: TRBV29-1
j_gene: TRBJ2-1
CDR3nt: TGCAGCGCTAGGGGGCCGAGCTCCTACAATGAGCAGTTCTTC
CDR3aa: CSARGPSSYNEQFF

d_gene: TRBD1
abundance: -
v_gene: TRBV6-1
j_gene: TRBJ1-2
CDR3nt: TGTGCCAGCAGTGTCTCACCCGGGACAGGGGTGGGCTACACCTTC
CDR3aa: CASSVSPGTGVGYTF

d_gene: TRBD1
abundance: -
v_gene: TRBV18
j_gene: TRBJ2-5
CDR3nt: TGTGCCAGCTCACGGGGACAGAAAGAGACCCAGTACTTC
CDR3aa: CASSRGQKETQYF

d_gene: -
abundance: -
v_gene: TRBV7-2
j_gene: TRBJ2-1
CDR3nt: TGTGCCAGCAGCTTAGGGAGGGCCCGGGAGCAGTTCTTC
CDR3aa: CASSLGRAREQFF

d_gene: -
abundance: -
v_gene: TRBV5-1
j_gene: TRBJ2-3
CDR3nt: TGCGCCAGCTCCCCCGGGGGGCAACTCGCAGATACGCAGTATTTT
CDR3aa: CASSPGGQLADTQYF

d_gene: -
abundance: -
v_gene: TRBV11-3
j_gene: TRBJ2-1
CDR3nt: TGTGCCAGCAGCTTTGAGAATGAGCAGTTCTTC
CDR3aa: CASSFENEQFF

d_gene: TRBD2
abundance: -
v_gene: TRBV5-1
j_gene: TRBJ2-1
CDR3nt: TGCGCCAGCAGCTTAGGACTAGCGGGAGAAGATGAGCAGTTCTTC
CDR3aa: CASSLGLAGEDEQFF

d_gene: TRBD1
abundance: -
v_gene: TRBV18
j_gene: TRBJ2-7
CDR3nt: TGTGCCAGCTCACCTACTCGGCCGGGACAGGGGGGTCGCGAGCAGTACTTC
CDR3aa: CASSPTRPGQGGREQYF

d_gene: TRBD1
abundance: once
v_gene: TRBV6-6
j_gene: TRBJ1-2
CDR3nt: TGTGCCAGCAGTAGAGGGACAGAGTTTGCATCCACCTTC
CDR3aa: CASSRGTEFASTF

d_gene: TRBD1
abundance: -
v_gene: TRBV18
j_gene: TRBJ1-3
CDR3nt: TGTGCCAGCTCACCGGACAGGGGGACTGGAAACACCATATATTTT
CDR3aa: CASSPDRGTGNTIYF

d_gene: TRBD1
abundance: -
v_gene: TRBV7-9
j_gene: TRBJ2-1
CDR3nt: TGTGCCAGCAGCTTATCGGGACAGTACAATGAGCAGTTCTTC
CDR3aa: CASSLSGQYNEQFF

d_gene: TRBD2
abundance: -
v_gene: TRBV18
j_gene: TRBJ2-1
CDR3nt: TGTGCCAGCTCACCCTTAGACGGACTAGCGGGAGACACTGATGAGCAGTTCTTC
CDR3aa: CASSPLDGLAGDTDEQFF

d_gene: TRBD1
abundance: -
v_gene: TRBV5-1
j_gene: TRBJ1-2
CDR3nt: TGCGCCAGCAGCCCCACGACAGGGGCTGGCTACACCTTC
CDR3aa: CASSPTTGAGYTF

d_gene: -
abundance: -
v_gene: TRBV28
j_gene: TRBJ1-2
CDR3nt: TGTGCCAGCAGTTCCCCGACGGGGGCTAACTATGGCTACACCTTC
CDR3aa: CASSSPTGANYGYTF

d_gene: TRBD2
abundance: -
v_gene: TRBV30
j_gene: TRBJ2-5
CDR3nt: TGTGCCTCTATAGCGGGAGCACAAGAGACCCAGTACTTC
CDR3aa: CASIAGAQETQYF

d_gene: -
abundance: -
v_gene: TRBV5-1
j_gene: TRBJ1-1
CDR3nt: TGCGCCAGCAGCTTGGTATCCCCCACTGAAGCTTTCTTT
CDR3aa: CASSLVSPTEAFF

d_gene: -
abundance: -
v_gene: TRBV7-9
j_gene: TRBJ2-7
CDR3nt: TGTGCCAGCAGCTTGAGGGAATACGAGCAGTACTTC
CDR3aa: CASSLREYEQYF

d_gene: TRBD1
abundance: once
v_gene: TRBV4-1
j_gene: TRBJ2-5
CDR3nt: TGCGCCAGCAGCCGCCTGGGACAGGAAGAGACCCAGTACTTC
CDR3aa: CASSRLGQEETQYF

d_gene: -
abundance: -
v_gene: TRBV2
j_gene: TRBJ2-7
CDR3nt: TGTGCCAGCAGTGAAGGACAGATTAATGAGTACTTC
CDR3aa: CASSEGQINEYF

d_gene: TRBD1
abundance: -
v_gene: TRBV28
j_gene: TRBJ2-3
CDR3nt: TGTGCCAGCAGTTATCCGGGACAGGGAATGACAGATACGCAGTATTTT
CDR3aa: CASSYPGQGMTDTQYF

d_gene: TRBD1
abundance: -
v_gene: TRBV11-1
j_gene: TRBJ2-7
CDR3nt: TGTGCCAGCAGCCGAGGGACAGCCAACTCCTACGAGCAGTACTTC
CDR3aa: CASSRGTANSYEQYF

d_gene: -
abundance: -
v_gene: TRBV30
j_gene: TRBJ1-4
CDR3nt: TGTGCCTGGAGTGTGGGAGGCGAAAAACTGTTTTTT
CDR3aa: CAWSVGGEKLFF